This TCR beta chain was documented in a study of immune heterogeneity within non-small cell lung tumors. The CDR3 runs to 17 residues. Germline lookup yields CDR1 MNHEY and CDR2 SVGEGT. Trimming shortened V by 0 bases and J by 4 bases, and 13 bases separated the two germline ends. By sample share, this clonotype is medium-sized (0.01 to 0.1%). Template input, which was bulk tumor genomic DNA, totaled 450 to 600 ng per sample. Biopsy collection occurred during surgery, with several far-apart biopsies per primary tumor. Newly diagnosed with untreated non-small cell lung cancer, the patients underwent curative surgery. TCR beta CDR3 was amplified by multiplex PCR using 32 V and 13 J primers. TCRdb re-called the multiplex PCR reads through MiXCR, storing one row per CDR3 protein. The table has some 11,000 distinct CDR3 sequences, approximately 20% seen once.

The receptor's source is a man in his fifties or sixties with non-small cell lung cancer. The V and J genes are TRBV6-2 or TRBV6-3 and TRBJ1-6, with D uncertain. The sample consisted of lung tumor tissue. In DNA, the CDR3 is TGTGCCAGCAGTTACTCCCGCAGTGCAGCTTATAATTCACCCCTCCACTTT. It encodes CASSYSRSAAYNSPLHF.